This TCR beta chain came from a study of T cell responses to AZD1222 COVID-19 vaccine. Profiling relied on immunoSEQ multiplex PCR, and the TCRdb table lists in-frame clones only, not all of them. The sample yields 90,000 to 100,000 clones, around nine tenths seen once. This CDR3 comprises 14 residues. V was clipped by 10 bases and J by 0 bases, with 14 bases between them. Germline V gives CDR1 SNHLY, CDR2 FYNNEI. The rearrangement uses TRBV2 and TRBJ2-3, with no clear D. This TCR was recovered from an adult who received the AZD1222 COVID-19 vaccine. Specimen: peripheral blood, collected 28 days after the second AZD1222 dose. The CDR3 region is CAMKEALSTDTQYF. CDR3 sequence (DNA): TGTGCCATGAAAGAGGCCTTGAGCACAGATACGCAGTATTTT.